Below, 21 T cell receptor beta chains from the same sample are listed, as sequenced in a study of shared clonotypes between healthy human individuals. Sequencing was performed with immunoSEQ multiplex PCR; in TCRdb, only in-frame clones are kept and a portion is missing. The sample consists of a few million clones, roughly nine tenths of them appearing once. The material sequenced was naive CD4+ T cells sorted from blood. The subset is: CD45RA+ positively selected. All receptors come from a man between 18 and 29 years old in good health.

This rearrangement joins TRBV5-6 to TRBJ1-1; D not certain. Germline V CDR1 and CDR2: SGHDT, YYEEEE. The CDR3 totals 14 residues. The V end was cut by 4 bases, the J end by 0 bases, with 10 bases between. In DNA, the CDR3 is TGTGCCAGCAGCGGAGGGAAAATGAACACTGAAGCTTTCTTT. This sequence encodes CASSGGKMNTEAFF.

CDR3 loop: CSVAMNSAETQYF. In DNA, the CDR3 is TGCAGCGTTGCCATGAATAGCGCAGAGACCCAGTACTTC. V and J are TRBV29-1 and TRBJ2-5; possible D gene TRBD2, 5 bases. Trimming stripped 4 bases from V and 4 bases from J, with 13 bases between. From germline, CDR1 is SQVTM and CDR2 ANQGSEA. The length of the CDR3 is 13 residues.

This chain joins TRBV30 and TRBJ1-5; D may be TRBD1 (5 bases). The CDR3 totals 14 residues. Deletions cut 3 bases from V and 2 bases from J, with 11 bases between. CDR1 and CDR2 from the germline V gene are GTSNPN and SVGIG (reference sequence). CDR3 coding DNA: TGTGCCTGGAGCGCTGGACACGGCAATCAGCCCCAGCATTTT. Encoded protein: CAWSAGHGNQPQHF.

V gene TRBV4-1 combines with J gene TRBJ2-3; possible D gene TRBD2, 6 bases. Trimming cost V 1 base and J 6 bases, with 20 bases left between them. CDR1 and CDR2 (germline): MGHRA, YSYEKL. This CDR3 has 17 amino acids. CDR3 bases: TGCGCCAGCAGCCAAGTCTCAAGCGGCCAGGAGGGGGATACGCAGTATTTT. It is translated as CASSQVSSGQEGDTQYF.

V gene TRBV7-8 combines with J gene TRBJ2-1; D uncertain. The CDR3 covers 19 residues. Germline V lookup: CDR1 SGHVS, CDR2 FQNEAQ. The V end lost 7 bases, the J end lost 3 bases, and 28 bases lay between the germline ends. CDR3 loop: CASTSPGSLSPLDYNEQFF. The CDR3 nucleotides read TGTGCCAGCACCAGTCCCGGGTCATTATCTCCGCTTGACTACAATGAGCAGTTCTTC. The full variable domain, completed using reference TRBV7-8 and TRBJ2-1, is GAGVSQSPRYKVAKRGQDVALRCDPISGHVSLFWYQQALGQGPEFLTYFQNEAQLDKSGLPSDRFFAERPEGSVSTLKIQRTQQEDSAVYLCASTSPGSLSPLDYNEQFFGPGTRLTVL.

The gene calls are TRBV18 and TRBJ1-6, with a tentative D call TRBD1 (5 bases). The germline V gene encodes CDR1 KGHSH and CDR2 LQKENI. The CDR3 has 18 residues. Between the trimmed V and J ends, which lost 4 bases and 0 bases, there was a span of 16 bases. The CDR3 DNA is TGTGCCAGCTCACGGGCCGCGGGGGGGTACTCCTATAATTCACCCCTCCACTTT. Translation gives CASSRAAGGYSYNSPLHF.

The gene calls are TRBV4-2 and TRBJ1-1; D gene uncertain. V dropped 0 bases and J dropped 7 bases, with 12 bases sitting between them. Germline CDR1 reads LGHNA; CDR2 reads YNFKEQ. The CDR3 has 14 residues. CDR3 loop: CASSQDGSRGEAFF. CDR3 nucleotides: TGTGCCAGCAGCCAAGATGGGAGTCGGGGTGAAGCTTTCTTT.

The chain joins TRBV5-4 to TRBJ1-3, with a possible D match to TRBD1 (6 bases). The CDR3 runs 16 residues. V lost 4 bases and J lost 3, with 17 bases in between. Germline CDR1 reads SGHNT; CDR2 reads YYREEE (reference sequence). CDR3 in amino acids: CASSRSPGVVGNTIYF. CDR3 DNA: TGTGCCAGCAGCAGAAGTCCAGGGGTCGTTGGAAACACCATATATTTT.

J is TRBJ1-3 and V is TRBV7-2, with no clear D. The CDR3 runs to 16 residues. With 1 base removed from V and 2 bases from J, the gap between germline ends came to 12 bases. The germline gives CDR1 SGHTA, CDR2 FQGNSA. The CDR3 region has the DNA TGTGCCAGCAGCTTAGGATCCCCCGTGACTGGAAACACCATATATTTT. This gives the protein CASSLGSPVTGNTIYF. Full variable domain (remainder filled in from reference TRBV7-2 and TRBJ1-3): GAGVSQSPSNKVTEKGKDVELRCDPISGHTALYWYRQSLGQGLEFLIYFQGNSAPDKSGLPSDRFSAERTGGSVSTLTIQRTQQEDSAVYLCASSLGSPVTGNTIYFGEGSWLTVV.

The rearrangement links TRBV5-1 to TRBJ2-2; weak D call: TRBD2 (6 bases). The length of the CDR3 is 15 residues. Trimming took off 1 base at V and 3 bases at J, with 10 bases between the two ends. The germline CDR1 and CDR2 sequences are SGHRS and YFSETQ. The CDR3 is CASSLLASHTGELFF. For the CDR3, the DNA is TGCGCCAGCAGCTTGCTAGCGAGCCACACCGGGGAGCTGTTTTTT.

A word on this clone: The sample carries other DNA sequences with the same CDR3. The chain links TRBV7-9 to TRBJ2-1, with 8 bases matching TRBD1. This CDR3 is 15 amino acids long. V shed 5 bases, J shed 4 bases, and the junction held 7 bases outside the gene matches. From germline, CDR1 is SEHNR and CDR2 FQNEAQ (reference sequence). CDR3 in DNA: TGTGCCAGCAGCCCCGACAGGGGACCGTACAATGAGCAGTTCTTC. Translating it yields CASSPDRGPYNEQFF.

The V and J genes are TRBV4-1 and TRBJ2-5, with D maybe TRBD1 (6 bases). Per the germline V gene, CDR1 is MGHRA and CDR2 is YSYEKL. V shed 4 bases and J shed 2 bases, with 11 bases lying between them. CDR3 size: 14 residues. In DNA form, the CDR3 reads TGCGCCAGCAGCCTCCGGACAGCTCAAGAGACCCAGTACTTC. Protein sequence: CASSLRTAQETQYF.

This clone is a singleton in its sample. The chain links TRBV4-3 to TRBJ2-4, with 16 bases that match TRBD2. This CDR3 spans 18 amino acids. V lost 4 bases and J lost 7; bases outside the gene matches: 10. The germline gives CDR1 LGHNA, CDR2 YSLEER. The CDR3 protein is CASSPRAGLAGGPNIQYF. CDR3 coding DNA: TGCGCCAGCAGCCCCCGCGCGGGACTAGCGGGAGGGCCGAACATTCAGTACTTC.

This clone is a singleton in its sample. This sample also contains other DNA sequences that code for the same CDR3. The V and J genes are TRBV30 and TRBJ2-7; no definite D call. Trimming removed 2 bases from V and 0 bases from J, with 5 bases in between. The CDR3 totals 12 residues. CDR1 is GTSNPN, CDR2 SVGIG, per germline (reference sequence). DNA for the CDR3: TGTGCCTGGAGTCCCGACTCCTACGAGCAGTACTTC. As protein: CAWSPDSYEQYF.

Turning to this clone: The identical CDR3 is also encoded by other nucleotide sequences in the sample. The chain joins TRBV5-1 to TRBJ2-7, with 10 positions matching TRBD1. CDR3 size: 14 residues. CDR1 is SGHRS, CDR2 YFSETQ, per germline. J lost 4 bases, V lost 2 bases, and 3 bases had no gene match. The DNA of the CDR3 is TGCGCCAGCAGCTTCGCGGGACAGGGGTACGAGCAGTACTTC. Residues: CASSFAGQGYEQYF.

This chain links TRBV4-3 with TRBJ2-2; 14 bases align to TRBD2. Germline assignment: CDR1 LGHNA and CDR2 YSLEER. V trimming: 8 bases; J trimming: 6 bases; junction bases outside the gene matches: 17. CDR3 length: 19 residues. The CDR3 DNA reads TGCGCCAGCTCGGCTCGGGCCGACCGACTAGCGGGAGGGGCCGGGGAGCTGTTTTTT. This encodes CASSARADRLAGGAGELFF.

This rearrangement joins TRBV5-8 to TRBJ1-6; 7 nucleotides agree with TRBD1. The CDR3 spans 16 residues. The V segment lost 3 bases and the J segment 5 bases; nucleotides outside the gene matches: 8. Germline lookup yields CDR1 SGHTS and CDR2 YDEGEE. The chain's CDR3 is CASSSERTGHNSPLHF. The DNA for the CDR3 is TGTGCCAGCAGCTCGGAGAGGACAGGCCATAATTCACCCCTCCACTTT.

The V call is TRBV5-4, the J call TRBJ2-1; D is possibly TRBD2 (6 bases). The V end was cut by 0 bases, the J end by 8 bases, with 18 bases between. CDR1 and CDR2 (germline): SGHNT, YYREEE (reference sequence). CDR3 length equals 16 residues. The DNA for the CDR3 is TGTGCCAGCAGCTTGGCAGGTTTGGGGGGAAGGGATGAGCAGTTCTTC. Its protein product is CASSLAGLGGRDEQFF.

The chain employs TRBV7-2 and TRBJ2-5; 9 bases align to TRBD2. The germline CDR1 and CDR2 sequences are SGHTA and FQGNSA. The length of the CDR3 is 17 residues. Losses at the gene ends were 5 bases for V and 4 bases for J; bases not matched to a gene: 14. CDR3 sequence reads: CASSLTSGLVFGETQYF. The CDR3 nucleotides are TGTGCCAGCAGCCTGACTAGCGGTTTAGTTTTTGGAGAGACCCAGTACTTC.

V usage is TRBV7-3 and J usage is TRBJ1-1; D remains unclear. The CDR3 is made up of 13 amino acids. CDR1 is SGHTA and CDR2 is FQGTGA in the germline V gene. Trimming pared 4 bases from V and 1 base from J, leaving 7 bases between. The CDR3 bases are TGTGCCAGCAGCTCCGGGTGGAACACTGAAGCTTTCTTT. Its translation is CASSSGWNTEAFF.

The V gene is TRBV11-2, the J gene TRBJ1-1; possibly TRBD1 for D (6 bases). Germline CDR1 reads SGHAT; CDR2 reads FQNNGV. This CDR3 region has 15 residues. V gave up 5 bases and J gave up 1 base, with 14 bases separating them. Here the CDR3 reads CASSVRQERNTEAFF. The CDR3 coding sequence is TGTGCCAGCAGCGTTCGACAGGAAAGGAACACTGAAGCTTTCTTT. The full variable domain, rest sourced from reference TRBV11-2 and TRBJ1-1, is EAGVAQSPRYKIIEKRQSVAFWCNPISGHATLYWYQQILGQGPKLLIQFQNNGVVDDSQLPKDRFSAERLKGVDSTLKIQPAKLEDSAVYLCASSVRQERNTEAFFGQGTRLTVV.